This TCR beta chain came from a study of cytomegalovirus exposure and HLA in healthy donors. Notes on the study in general: Reported results showed that the classifier diagnosed cytomegalovirus status with high specificity and sensitivity. Over 150 TCR beta chains were listed as cytomegalovirus-associated.

The CDR3 is made up of 15 amino acids. Germline V gene lookup returns CDR1 SEHNR and CDR2 FQNEAQ (reference sequence). Trimming took off 2 bases at V and 6 bases at J, with 16 bases between the two ends. On this clone: Its antigen is as yet unknown.

Here immunoSEQ multiplex PCR was the method, and the copy in TCRdb shows in-frame clones only, minus some. Among 90,000 to 150,000 clones listed, more than 75% were seen once. This chain uses TRBV7-9 with TRBJ1-2; a weak D match, TRBD1 (5 bases). The sequenced sample consisted of PBMCs. The clonotype originates from a woman aged 18-35 years in good health and CMV-seropositive. The CDR3 loop is CASSLRQGGLNGYTF. The CDR3 bases are TGTGCCAGCAGCTTAAGGCAGGGAGGACTAAATGGCTACACCTTC.